Sequencing of this TCR beta chain was carried out in a study of T-cell memory formation after mild COVID-19 (dated by TCRdb to the early 2020s). Concerning the study at large: TCR sequence clusters from the two donors were found to be largely donor specific. T-cell clones expanding and contracting after mild COVID-19 in a couple of donors were tracked by longitudinal TCRalpha and TCRbeta repertoire sequencing. Two young, previously healthy adult volunteers made up the cohort, one male and one female.

This clonotype showed up just a few times. The antigen it binds to is not known. No qualities accompany the bases; no much larger clone lies one base away. V loses 8 bases, J loses 0 bases, and the germline ends lie 11 bases apart. The CDR3 numbers 14 residues from cysteine through phenylalanine. The only DNA kept is the CDR3, 42 bases in frame from the first base. The reads were generated on an Illumina NovaSeq 6000. cDNA libraries for TCRalpha and TCRbeta were prepared by 5'RACE using constant-segment primers, with sample barcodes and unique molecular identifiers added. RNA was extracted from every sample with Trizol reagent. Libraries were amplified in two PCR steps, with a second sample barcode and Illumina TruSeq adapters added in the second step. The libraries were sequenced on an Illumina NovaSeq using 2 x 150 bp paired-end reads. The original pipeline was this. Demultiplexing of reads and collapsing into UMI-guided consensus sequences were performed with migec v1.2.7. With mixcr v2.1.11, UMI consensuses were aligned to TRA and TRB V and J templates and assembled into clonotypes. A clonotype was counted as expanded or contracted only if both edgeR and NoisET called the change significant, with noise models trained on biological replicates. For edgeR calls, a false discovery rate-adjusted p below 0.01 and a log2 fold-change threshold of 1 were applied. As an exploratory analysis of dynamics, max-normalized trajectories of the 1000 most abundant clonotypes were examined with PCA combined with hierarchical clustering. Each responding clone was given a CD4 or CD8 phenotype based on the CD4+ and CD8+ repertoires, which had been sequenced separately. TCRdb redid the processing of the public reads, applying fastp at Q25 and MiXCR, and retained in-frame beta chains. Records with the same CDR3 protein are collapsed into one entry carrying the most frequent genes and DNA. TCRdb's processing, not the authors' own work, is the source of the V and J calls. Across this sample there are 100,000 to 130,000 distinct CDR3 sequences, with 15% to 20% seen only once. Of the sample, approximately 5.1% falls within the top ten clones.

PBMCs were isolated by Ficoll-Paque density gradient centrifugation. General conclusions and limits of the study: Only two mild cases were covered in the study, and larger cohorts including severe cases with pre-infection samples were considered necessary. Some responding clones were detected in pre-infection memory, suggesting pre-existing cross-reactive memory T cells joined the SARS-CoV-2 response. The second-wave clones that peaked on day 37 were not confirmed to be SARS-CoV-2 specific. Contracting CD4+ clones were located mainly in the CM and EM memory subsets, whereas CD8+ clones were found to be enriched in EMRA. Clones contracting from day 15 to 85 had balanced CD4/CD8 phenotypes, while a second wave expanding from day 15 to 37 was biased towards CD4+.

The TCR was taken from a man between 18 and 35 years old who had mild COVID-19 (a few samples of this study predate the infection). The sample titles of this study are shuffled in the database, so cell type and time point are left out; the donor was told from shared clones. The chain couples TRBV12-3 or TRBV12-4 to TRBJ1-5, with no confidently assigned D gene. Sequenced sample: PBMCs or a T cell subset sorted from them (not recorded which). The nucleotide sequence reads as follows: TGTGCCAGCCATCCCGGTTATAGCAATCAGCCCCAGCATTTT. Its coded protein is CASHPGYSNQPQHF.